This TCR beta chain appears in the sequencing data of a study of cytomegalovirus exposure and HLA in healthy donors. Study-wide background: Some 80 million unique TCRs from HLA-typed donors were held in an early data release.

Trimming stripped 2 bases from V and 4 bases from J, with 7 bases between. This CDR3 is 13 amino acids long. Germline CDR1 ENHRY, CDR2 SYGVKD. PCR used 60 Vbeta primers and 13 Jbeta primers. As originally analysed: In a later analysis, the count reached 80 million or so unique TCR beta chains, with 8.5 million to 14 million shared. Profiling relied on immunoSEQ multiplex PCR, and the TCRdb table lists in-frame clones only, not all of them. The D gene and trimming were derived from the DNA, and the V and J assignments and clone size from that table. Counted here are around 140,000 clones, roughly 72% occurring once; the ten biggest clones make up around 1.9%.

The specimen was PBMCs. This chain uses TRBV10-3 with TRBJ2-3; weak D call: TRBD2 (5 bases). The clonotype comes from a man aged 40-50 years in good health and CMV-seronegative. The CDR3 coding sequence is TGTGCCATCAGTGAGGGGCGGGCAGATACGCAGTATTTT. Translating gives CAISEGRADTQYF.